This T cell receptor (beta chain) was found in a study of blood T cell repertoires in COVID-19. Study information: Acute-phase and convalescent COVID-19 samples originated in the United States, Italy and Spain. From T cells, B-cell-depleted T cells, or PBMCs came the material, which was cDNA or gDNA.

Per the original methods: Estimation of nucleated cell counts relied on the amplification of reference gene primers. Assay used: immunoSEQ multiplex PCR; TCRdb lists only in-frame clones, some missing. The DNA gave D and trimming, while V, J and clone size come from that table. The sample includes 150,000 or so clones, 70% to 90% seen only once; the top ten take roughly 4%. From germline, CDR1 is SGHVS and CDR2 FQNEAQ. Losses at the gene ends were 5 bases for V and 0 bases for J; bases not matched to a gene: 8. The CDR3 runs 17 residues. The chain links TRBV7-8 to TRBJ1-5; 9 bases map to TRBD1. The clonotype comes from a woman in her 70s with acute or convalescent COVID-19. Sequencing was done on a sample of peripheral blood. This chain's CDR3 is CASSRGTGRYSNQPQHF. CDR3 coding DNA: TGTGCCAGCAGCCGAGGGACAGGGAGATATAGCAATCAGCCCCAGCATTTT.